This is a list of T cell receptor beta chains from one sample in a study of T cell repertoires in cytomegalovirus infection. In TCRdb, the reads were re-called with MiXCR into one record per CDR3 protein. The sample carries around 300,000 distinct CDR3 sequences, around 25% recorded once. The sample taken for sequencing was PBMCs. Receptor source: a human donor in good health (CMV status not recorded). Some clones in this sample may be carry-over from other donors' samples. Both conserved end residues are part of each CDR3. D genes are given only for firm matches. Size is omitted from some rows. Given values are once, few, many or a class for expanded clones.

D gene	V gene	J gene	clone size	CDR3 protein	CDR3 DNA
TRBD2	TRBV15	TRBJ2-3	NA	CATSRATSGGTDTQYF	TGTGCCACCAGCAGAGCGACTAGCGGGGGAACAGATACGCAGTATTTT
NA	TRBV18	TRBJ1-6	many	CASSPTDSNSPLHF	TGTGCCAGCTCACCGACAGACTCAAATTCACCCCTCCACTTT
TRBD2	TRBV7-2	TRBJ2-1	many	CASSPTSGNEQFF	TGTGCCAGCAGCCCAACTAGCGGCAATGAGCAGTTCTTC
TRBD2	TRBV29-1	TRBJ2-1	NA	CSVTSSGSRGEQFF	TGCAGCGTCACCTCTAGCGGGAGTCGAGGTGAGCAGTTCTTC
TRBD1	TRBV12-3/TRBV12-4	TRBJ2-7	NA	CASSFGQGGEQYF	TGTGCCAGCAGTTTTGGACAGGGTGGCGAGCAGTACTTC
NA	TRBV7-2	TRBJ2-3	few	CASSFRRALLGSDTQYF	TGTGCCAGCAGCTTTAGGCGGGCACTCCTCGGGTCAGATACGCAGTATTTT
TRBD1	TRBV7-2	TRBJ2-3	many	CASSPLDRGRTQYF	TGTGCCAGCAGCCCCCTAGACAGGGGTCGTACGCAGTATTTT
NA	TRBV7-3	TRBJ2-3	few	CASSGHHTDTQYF	TGTGCCAGCTCGGGACACCACACAGATACGCAGTATTTT
NA	TRBV6-5	TRBJ1-5	NA	CASSYSGEGNQPQHF	TGTGCCAGCAGTTACTCCGGGGAGGGCAATCAGCCCCAGCATTTT
NA	TRBV7-2	TRBJ2-3	many	CASSFRGSTDTQYF	TGTGCCAGCAGCTTCCGGGGGAGCACAGATACGCAGTATTTT
NA	TRBV5-1	TRBJ2-5	NA	CASSLIKVGGETQYF	TGCGCCAGCAGTTTAATCAAGGTCGGGGGAGAGACCCAGTACTTC
NA	TRBV6-4	TRBJ2-3	few	CASSSGQSSTDTQYF	TGTGCCAGCAGTTCAGGACAGTCTAGCACAGATACGCAGTATTTT
NA	TRBV20-1	TRBJ2-3	many	CSAMLRADPRTQYF	TGCAGTGCTATGTTGCGGGCGGATCCCCGTACGCAGTATTTT
NA	TRBV7-2	TRBJ2-3	many	CASSRSTRGVTDTQYF	TGTGCCAGCAGCCGATCCACACGTGGGGTCACAGATACGCAGTATTTT
NA	TRBV29-1	TRBJ2-1	many	CSVEDRQLSSYNEQFF	TGCAGCGTTGAAGATCGGCAACTAAGCTCCTACAATGAGCAGTTCTTC
TRBD2	TRBV6-1	TRBJ2-7	NA	CASRPLSGGFSYEQYF	TGTGCCAGCAGACCACTTAGCGGGGGGTTCTCCTACGAGCAGTACTTC
TRBD1	TRBV7-6	TRBJ2-7	many	CASSWTGDYEQYF	TGTGCCAGCAGCTGGACAGGGGACTACGAGCAGTACTTC
NA	TRBV11-2	TRBJ1-2	NA	CASSSAGIDYGYTF	TGTGCCAGCAGCTCAGCGGGGATCGACTATGGCTACACCTTC
NA	TRBV7-3	TRBJ2-7	NA	CASSGGLYEYEQYF	TGTGCCAGCTCGGGGGGCCTATATGAATACGAGCAGTACTTC
NA	TRBV20-1	TRBJ1-1	NA	CSARKIRGGTEAFF	TGCAGTGCTAGAAAGATTAGAGGGGGCACTGAAGCTTTCTTT
TRBD1	TRBV28	TRBJ1-4	NA	CASSLLQGFGVDEKLFF	TGTGCCAGCAGTTTATTACAGGGGTTCGGGGTAGATGAAAAACTGTTTTTT
NA	TRBV27	TRBJ2-1	NA	CASSFWFKNEQFF	TGTGCCAGCAGTTTTTGGTTTAAGAATGAGCAGTTCTTC
TRBD2	TRBV20-1	TRBJ2-7	NA	CSAKTGTSVSYEQYF	TGCAGTGCTAAAACCGGGACTAGCGTCTCCTACGAGCAGTACTTC
NA	TRBV6-2/TRBV6-3	TRBJ1-1	NA	CASVDNTEAFF	TGTGCCAGTGTTGACAACACTGAAGCTTTCTTT
NA	TRBV7-2	TRBJ2-1	NA	CASSFGPGNEQFF	TGTGCCAGCAGCTTCGGTCCAGGGAATGAGCAGTTCTTC
TRBD2	TRBV7-9	TRBJ2-1	NA	CASSSSGRNTYNEQFF	TGTGCCAGCAGCTCTAGCGGGAGGAACACCTACAATGAGCAGTTCTTC
TRBD2	TRBV7-9	TRBJ2-1	NA	CASSMGTSGMAAYNEQFF	TGTGCCAGCAGCATGGGGACTAGCGGCATGGCAGCCTACAATGAGCAGTTCTTC
NA	TRBV5-1	TRBJ2-7	many	CASTRQEGAYEQYF	TGCGCCAGCACTAGACAGGAAGGGGCCTACGAGCAGTACTTC
NA	TRBV28	TRBJ1-2	NA	CASSLVGTGRLLYGYTF	TGTGCCAGCAGTTTGGTTGGAACAGGGAGACTTCTCTATGGCTACACCTTC
NA	TRBV28	TRBJ2-1	NA	CASSSTWRARSEQFF	TGTGCCAGCAGTTCAACCTGGAGGGCCAGGAGTGAGCAGTTCTTC
NA	TRBV7-2	TRBJ1-1	NA	CASSPYYTEAFF	TGTGCCAGCAGCCCATATTACACTGAAGCTTTCTTT
TRBD2	TRBV28	TRBJ2-7	NA	CASSFSQTSNSYEQYF	TGTGCCAGCAGTTTCTCCCAGACTAGCAACTCCTACGAGCAGTACTTC
NA	TRBV7-2	TRBJ2-7	many	CASSYGPYEQYF	TGTGCCAGCAGCTATGGTCCCTACGAGCAGTACTTC
NA	TRBV20-1	TRBJ1-5	many	CSARGGNQPQHF	TGCAGTGCAAGGGGAGGCAATCAGCCCCAGCATTTT
NA	TRBV25-1	TRBJ1-3	NA	CASSEGDISGNTIYF	TGTGCCAGCAGTGAAGGGGACATCTCTGGAAACACCATATATTTT
NA	TRBV11-3	TRBJ2-3	many	CASSGREIVTDTQYF	TGTGCCAGCAGCGGACGGGAAATTGTCACAGATACGCAGTATTTT
NA	TRBV6-2/TRBV6-3	TRBJ2-3	NA	CASQGKYF	TGTGCCAGCCAAGGGAAGTATTTT
NA	TRBV6-1	TRBJ2-7	many	CASSYKSSRETEQYF	TGTGCCAGCAGTTATAAGTCCAGCAGGGAGACCGAGCAGTACTTC
TRBD2	TRBV20-1	TRBJ2-5	NA	CSARGLATYQETQYF	TGCAGTGCTAGGGGACTAGCGACCTACCAAGAGACCCAGTACTTC
NA	TRBV10-3	TRBJ2-3	NA	CATAPGQDTDTQYF	TGTGCCACCGCCCCGGGGCAGGACACAGATACGCAGTATTTT
TRBD1	TRBV11-2	TRBJ2-7	NA	CASSSLPTGSEQYF	TGTGCCAGCAGCTCCCTACCGACAGGGTCCGAGCAGTACTTC
TRBD2	TRBV24-1	TRBJ2-3	NA	CATSDQYSGGSTDTQYF	TGTGCCACCAGTGACCAGTATAGCGGGGGATCGACAGATACGCAGTATTTT
NA	TRBV4-3	TRBJ2-1	NA	CASSQGHGVYNEQFF	TGCGCCAGCAGCCAAGGTCATGGGGTTTACAATGAGCAGTTCTTC
TRBD1	TRBV5-1	TRBJ1-1	few	CASSLATGGSNTEAFF	TGCGCCAGCAGCTTGGCGACAGGGGGCTCGAACACTGAAGCTTTCTTT
TRBD1	TRBV29-1	TRBJ2-2	NA	CSTRTGGSGELFF	TGCAGCACAAGGACAGGGGGGTCCGGGGAGCTGTTTTTT
NA	TRBV2	TRBJ2-2	NA	CASLFTNWGGELFF	TGTGCCAGTCTCTTCACCAACTGGGGCGGGGAGCTGTTTTTT
NA	TRBV19	TRBJ1-2	many	CASSILTSGPNGYTF	TGTGCCAGTAGTATTTTAACGTCAGGGCCAAATGGCTACACCTTC
TRBD2	TRBV29-1	TRBJ2-1	NA	CSVGVAGGNYNEQFF	TGCAGCGTGGGGGTAGCGGGGGGTAATTACAATGAGCAGTTCTTC
NA	TRBV11-1	TRBJ1-5	NA	CASSQRDGQPQHF	TGTGCCAGCAGCCAAAGAGATGGCCAGCCCCAGCATTTT